The 27 T cell receptor beta chains presented below share a single source sample, sequenced in a study of response to subunit inactivated influenza vaccine. Using its own MiXCR run on the RT-PCR reads, TCRdb lists one record per CDR3 protein. The repertoire holds roughly 700,000 distinct CDR3 sequences, over 11% seen once, with 5.5% to 8% in the top ten. Sequenced here: PBMCs from blood, sampled 14 to 15 days before vaccination. Receptors were obtained from a man in his fifties or sixties who received an inactivated influenza vaccine.

This clonotype has just a few counts. CDR3 in amino acids: CASSPTRPYEQYF. CDR3 coding DNA: TGTGCCAGCAGCCCCACCAGACCATACGAGCAGTACTTC. The chain recombines TRBV7-9 with TRBJ2-7; D unclear. The CDR3 spans 13 residues. Trimming removed 5 bases at V and 4 bases at J, with 12 bases between. Germline values: CDR1 SEHNR, CDR2 FQNEAQ (reference sequence).

This clonotype turned up a few times. The rearrangement links TRBV11-2 to TRBJ2-1; 8 nucleotides match TRBD2. Trimming cost V 0 bases and J 6 bases; bases outside gene matches: 7. From germline, CDR1 is SGHAT and CDR2 FQNNGV. The CDR3 has 16 amino acids. CDR3 region: CASSLEGSGAFNEQFF. CDR3 sequence (DNA): TGTGCCAGCAGCTTAGAAGGTAGCGGGGCATTCAATGAGCAGTTCTTC. The full variable domain, in which reference TRBV11-2 and TRBJ2-1 provide the parts outside the CDR3, is EAGVAQSPRYKIIEKRQSVAFWCNPISGHATLYWYQQILGQGPKLLIQFQNNGVVDDSQLPKDRFSAERLKGVDSTLKIQPAKLEDSAVYLCASSLEGSGAFNEQFFGPGTRLTVL.

The chain couples TRBV5-1 to TRBJ2-1; no definite D call. Germline CDR1 and CDR2: SGHRS and YFSETQ. V dropped 2 bases and J dropped 6 bases, with 6 bases sitting between them. The CDR3 spans 12 residues. The CDR3 loop is CASSFDFNEQFF. The CDR3 region has the DNA TGCGCCAGCAGCTTCGACTTCAATGAGCAGTTCTTC.

This clonotype showed up just a few times. The V and J genes are TRBV6-5 and TRBJ1-2; TRBD1 agrees at 8 bases. Germline V gives CDR1 MNHEY, CDR2 SVGAGI. The CDR3 contains 12 residues. The V gene end was trimmed by 10 bases and the J gene end by 8 bases; junction bases not matched to a gene: 9. The CDR3 sequence: CATLTGGYGYTF. In nucleotides, the CDR3 is TGTGCCACCCTAACAGGGGGTTACGGCTACACCTTC.

This clonotype was detected a few times. This chain connects TRBV20-1 to TRBJ2-7, with D possibly matching TRBD1 (5 bases). Trimming took off 3 bases at V and 3 bases at J, with 15 bases between the two ends. The CDR3 contains 14 residues. Germline V gene sequence: CDR1 DFQATT, CDR2 SNEGSKA (reference sequence). The CDR3 loop reads CSARIVRANYEQYF. The CDR3, as DNA: TGCAGTGCTAGGATTGTCAGGGCAAACTACGAGCAGTACTTC.

This clonotype was seen at least ten times. The chain combines TRBV5-1 with TRBJ2-1; TRBD2 might be the D (6 bases). The CDR3 has 16 residues. Trimming took off 0 bases at V and 4 bases at J, with 14 bases between the two ends. Germline loops: CDR1 SGHRS, CDR2 YFSETQ. Here the CDR3 reads CASSLVGGGAYNEQFF. CDR3 DNA sequence: TGCGCCAGCAGCTTGGTGGGGGGAGGAGCTTACAATGAGCAGTTCTTC.

This clonotype was counted only a few times. CDR3 DNA sequence: TGTGCCAGCAGTTACGGAGGCGGTATCTCCGGGGGCTACACCTTC. Its translation is CASSYGGGISGGYTF. The chain links TRBV6-5 to TRBJ1-2, with D hard to call. From germline, CDR1 is MNHEY and CDR2 SVGAGI. V was trimmed by 2 bases and J by 8 bases, leaving 18 bases between them. This CDR3 is 15 amino acids long.

The chain carries TRBV4-3 and TRBJ1-2; D gene uncertain. Germline loops: CDR1 LGHNA, CDR2 YSLEER. The CDR3 totals 12 residues. The V end was cut by 0 bases, the J end by 10 bases, with 9 bases between. This CDR3 reads CASSQDRTAYTF. The CDR3 DNA reads as TGCGCCAGCAGCCAAGACCGAACCGCCTACACCTTC.

This chain links TRBV12-3 or TRBV12-4 with TRBJ2-7, with D possibly TRBD2 on 5 matching bases. This CDR3 spans 14 amino acids. Between the trimmed V and J ends, which lost 5 bases and 2 bases, there was a span of 13 bases. The CDR3 DNA is TGTGCCAGCAGTCCCTTCCGGGGTCCCTACGAGCAGTACTTC. Translation: CASSPFRGPYEQYF.

In this sample, this clonotype turned up many times. The J gene is TRBJ2-4, the V gene TRBV7-4; D unresolved. The V end was cut by 0 bases, the J end by 0 bases, with 12 bases between. Germline CDR1 and CDR2: SGHVT and SQSDAQ. This CDR3 spans 17 amino acids. CDR3 nucleotide sequence: TGTGCCAGCAGCTTAGCGCGGTCCCCTCTAGCCAAAAACATTCAGTACTTC. Encoded protein: CASSLARSPLAKNIQYF.

V usage is TRBV4-3 and J usage is TRBJ2-2, with a weak D call TRBD1 (6 bases). This CDR3 is built from 16 residues. Germline lookup yields CDR1 LGHNA and CDR2 YSLEER. The ends were cut back, 1 base at V and 5 bases at J, with 14 bases in the middle. CDR3 residues: CASSQGYDRKTGELFF. CDR3 DNA sequence: TGCGCCAGCAGCCAAGGTTACGACAGGAAGACCGGGGAGCTGTTTTTT.

In nucleotides, the CDR3 is TGTGCCAGCAGACCGGCCGGTAACACTGAAGCTTTCTTT. Translation gives CASRPAGNTEAFF. J is TRBJ1-1 and V is TRBV4-2; the D is unclear. The CDR3 contains 13 residues. Deletions cut 6 bases from V and 2 bases from J, with 10 bases between. The germline V gene has CDR1 LGHNA and CDR2 YNFKEQ.

This clonotype was detected a few times. This chain links TRBV15 with TRBJ2-3, with TRBD2 matching 8 bases. Looked up from germline, CDR1 is LNHNV and CDR2 is YYDKDF (reference sequence). The CDR3 contains 14 residues. The J segment lost 3 bases and the V segment lost 11 bases, leaving 10 bases of the junction unmatched. The CDR3 spells CASALAGRTDTQYF. Written as DNA, the CDR3 is TGTGCCTCTGCGTTAGCGGGGAGAACAGATACGCAGTATTTT. Based on the CDR3 plus reference TRBV15 and TRBJ2-3, the full variable domain is DAMVIQNPRYQVTQFGKPVTLSCSQTLNHNVMYWYQQKSSQAPKLLFHYYDKDFNNEADTPDNFQSRRPNTSFCFLDIRSPGLGDTAMYLCASALAGRTDTQYFGPGTRLTVL.

This clonotype showed up many times. V and J are TRBV3-1 and TRBJ1-6; D ambiguous. Germline loops: CDR1 LGHDT, CDR2 YNNKEL (reference sequence). V was trimmed by 0 bases and J by 0 bases, leaving 15 bases between them. This CDR3 is built from 19 residues. CDR3 sequence: CASSQDLVQSSSYNSPLHF. The CDR3 coding sequence is TGTGCCAGCAGCCAAGATTTAGTACAGTCGAGCTCCTATAATTCACCCCTCCACTTT.

This clonotype was observed a handful of times. The V and J genes are TRBV2 and TRBJ1-1; D call uncertain. Deletions cut 6 bases from V and 5 bases from J, with 13 bases between. This CDR3 has 13 amino acids. Germline CDR1 and CDR2: SNHLY and FYNNEI. In nucleotides, the CDR3 is TGTGCCAGCAGGTCGGGTGGTAGAACTGAAGCTTTCTTT. Translation gives CASRSGGRTEAFF.

There are a few counts of this clonotype. The gene calls are TRBV10-3 and TRBJ2-7, with D perhaps TRBD1 (6 bases). The CDR3 totals 12 residues. In germline, CDR1 is ENHRY, CDR2 SYGVKD. The germline V and J ends were trimmed by 0 bases and 12 bases, with 12 bases remaining between them. The CDR3, as DNA: TGTGCCATCAGTGAGTCTCAGGGGATTCTGTACTTC. Its protein is CAISESQGILYF.

This clonotype was observed a handful of times. The chain is built from TRBV5-1 and TRBJ1-1, with a weak D call TRBD1 (5 bases). Germline CDR1 is SGHRS and CDR2 is YFSETQ. The CDR3 runs 14 residues. The V end lost 0 bases, the J end lost 8 bases, and 14 bases lay between the germline ends. The CDR3, as DNA: TGCGCCAGCAGCTTGGCCTCGGGACGCCCCGAAGCTTTCTTT. It encodes CASSLASGRPEAFF.

A few counts support this clonotype. V and J are TRBV12-3 or TRBV12-4 and TRBJ2-2; 7 bases line up with TRBD1. The CDR3 is 18 amino acids. The J segment lost 2 bases and the V segment lost 11 bases, leaving 20 bases of the junction unmatched. CDR3 residues: CALSSVWADRVNTGELFF. CDR3 DNA sequence: TGTGCCCTCAGTTCGGTTTGGGCCGACAGGGTAAACACCGGGGAGCTGTTTTTT.

This clonotype was seen a handful of times. The gene calls are TRBV5-8 and TRBJ2-2; D possibly corresponds to TRBD2 (6 bases). Trimming cost V 6 bases and J 0 bases, with 9 bases left between them. Germline CDR1 and CDR2: SGHTS and YDEGEE. The CDR3 runs to 14 residues. The CDR3 spells CASKEGTNTGELFF. The CDR3 DNA is TGTGCCAGCAAGGAGGGGACGAACACCGGGGAGCTGTTTTTT.

In this sample, this clonotype turned up a few times. The chain joins TRBV20-1 to TRBJ1-5; tentatively, D is TRBD1 (6 bases). This CDR3 is 14 amino acids long. Germline V CDR1 and CDR2: DFQATT, SNEGSKA (reference sequence). V shed 4 bases and J shed 3 bases, with 13 bases lying between them. CDR3 residues: CSATPDRYNQPQHF. DNA for the CDR3: TGCAGTGCTACACCAGACAGGTACAATCAGCCCCAGCATTTT.

This clonotype was seen a handful of times. The rearrangement uses TRBV4-3 and TRBJ1-4; the match to TRBD1 covers 7 bases. The CDR3 sequence is 16 residues long. Germline CDR1 LGHNA, CDR2 YSLEER. After removal of 0 bases from V and 7 bases from J, the junction contained 8 bases not matched to a gene. The chain's CDR3 is CASSQDTRQGGEKLFF. In nucleotides, the CDR3 is TGCGCCAGCAGCCAAGATACAAGACAGGGAGGTGAAAAACTGTTTTTT.

This clonotype was found a few times. The chain uses TRBV27 and TRBJ2-5, with D perhaps TRBD1 or TRBD2 (7 bases each). Per germline, CDR1 MNHEY and CDR2 SMNVEV (reference sequence). The length of the CDR3 is 15 residues. Trimming shortened V by 5 bases and J by 7 bases, and 20 bases separated the two germline ends. For the CDR3, the DNA is TGTGCCAGCAGTGTAGGACAGGCTGGGGGGGGGACCCAGTACTTC. This encodes CASSVGQAGGGTQYF.

The genes are TRBV5-1 and TRBJ2-1, with D unresolved. Trimming stripped 0 bases from V and 5 bases from J, with 12 bases between. This CDR3 spans 15 amino acids. Germline V lookup: CDR1 SGHRS, CDR2 YFSETQ. CDR3 coding DNA: TGCGCCAGCAGCTTGGCCGTTGAAAGGGACAATGAGCAGTTCTTC. Protein: CASSLAVERDNEQFF.

In its sample, this clonotype was seen many times. This rearrangement joins TRBV12-3 or TRBV12-4 to TRBJ2-7; tentatively, D is TRBD1 or TRBD2 (5 bases each). The CDR3 extends over 11 amino acids. Trimming shortened V by 3 bases and J by 6 bases, and 6 bases separated the two germline ends. In nucleotides, the CDR3 is TGTGCCAGCAGTTTGGGGGTCGAGCAGTACTTC. It specifies CASSLGVEQYF.

This clonotype was recorded a few times. The gene calls are TRBV14 and TRBJ1-1; 8 nucleotides line up with TRBD1. Losses at the gene ends were 6 bases for V and 5 bases for J; bases not matched to a gene: 14. This CDR3 is 16 amino acids long. Germline CDR1 and CDR2: SGHDN and FVKESK. The CDR3 coding sequence is TGTGCCAGCAGTCGGTATCTGACAGGGGAAGGTACTGAAGCTTTCTTT. This encodes CASSRYLTGEGTEAFF.

This clonotype has only a few counts. This chain joins TRBV15 and TRBJ1-4; D unclear. The CDR3 runs to 15 residues. Trimming stripped 3 bases from V and 3 bases from J, with 11 bases between. Germline values: CDR1 LNHNV, CDR2 YYDKDF (reference sequence). CDR3 bases: TGTGCCACCAGCAGTAGGTACAGTTCTAATGAAAAACTGTTTTTT. This sequence encodes CATSSRYSSNEKLFF.

This clonotype was counted only a few times. J is TRBJ2-7 and V is TRBV10-3; 11 bases fit TRBD2. With V trimmed by 2 bases and J by 3 bases, 6 bases remained unmatched. In germline, CDR1 is ENHRY, CDR2 SYGVKD. The length of the CDR3 is 16 residues. The CDR3 nucleotides read TGTGCCATCAGTGAGCTGAGGGGACTAGCGGTCTACGAGCAGTACTTC. Protein sequence: CAISELRGLAVYEQYF.